This T cell receptor (beta chain) stems from a study of cytomegalovirus exposure and HLA in healthy donors. The CDR3 has 16 residues. V lost 0 bases, J lost 6 bases, and 9 bases stayed unmatched. The germline V gene encodes CDR1 SGHRS and CDR2 YFSETQ. A multiplex PCR was run with 60 Vbeta primers and 13 Jbeta primers. Profiled with immunoSEQ multiplex PCR; TCRdb holds only in-frame clones, not every one. The data hold over 150,000 clones, with about 84% observed a single time. The chain carries TRBV5-1 and TRBJ2-7, with TRBD1 matching over 10 bases. This receptor was taken from a woman aged 40 to 50 in good health and CMV-seropositive. The specimen was PBMCs. The CDR3 bases are TGCGCCAGCAGCTTGGACGGACAGGGGGTTCTCGGCGAGCAGTACTTC. Translation gives CASSLDGQGVLGEQYF.